This TCR beta chain came from a study of cytomegalovirus exposure and HLA in healthy donors. In the case of this clone: Its antigen is unidentified.

The CDR3 has 16 residues. J gave up 2 bases and V 5 bases, and 8 bases lay outside the gene matches. In germline, CDR1 is SGHTA, CDR2 FQGNSA. 13 Jbeta primers and 60 Vbeta primers were used for the PCR. Data came from immunoSEQ multiplex PCR; TCRdb stores just in-frame clones and leaves some out. The sample has around 130,000 clones; around 80% are singletons. Study observations and caveats: Previous analysis showed most TCR beta V segments were productive about 87% or about 30% of the time. Overall, approximately 150 TCR beta chains were annotated as cytomegalovirus-associated. Some V segments could not be told apart, so they were left out, TRBV6-2 and TRBV6-3 among them. Across donors, sequencing depth was assumed by presence/absence analyses to be roughly uniform.

The chain recombines TRBV7-2 with TRBJ1-3, with TRBD1 matching over 8 bases. The sequence was collected from a man aged 18 to 29 in good health and CMV-seronegative. Specimen: PBMCs. The CDR3 region has the DNA TGTGCCAGCAGCCCGGGGACAGGCTGGACTGGAAACACCATATATTTT. It is translated as CASSPGTGWTGNTIYF.